This T cell receptor beta chain was captured in a study of T-cell reconstitution after alpha-beta-depleted transplantation in children (dated by TCRdb to about 2016). For context, the study as a whole: The study quantitatively tracked T-cell immune reconstitution after TCRalphabeta/CD19-depleted allogeneic hematopoietic cell transplantation in children using TCR repertoire profiling.

Comments on this clonotype: Its antigen remains undetermined. Base qualities are not at hand, and no much larger clone is one base apart.

The library was generated by PCR. Sequencing used an Illumina HiSeq 2500. TCR libraries were prepared with molecular barcoding, using unique molecular identifiers to normalize TCRbeta repertoire quantification. TCRdb passed the public sequencing reads through fastp at Q25 and MiXCR, retaining productive beta sequences. When rows share a CDR3 protein, they turn into one entry using the most common DNA and genes. The sample table lists roughly 500,000 distinct CDR3 sequences, approximately 13% of them with a count of one. The top ten hold about 5.6% of the sample. V is shortened by 5 bases, J by 4 bases, and the region joining them spans 9 bases. CDR1 LNHDA and CDR2 SQIVND were looked up in the germline V gene (reference sequence). The cysteine opens and the phenylalanine closes a CDR3 of 13 amino acids. CDR3 DNA only is kept here, 39 bases in frame from base 1.

Recombination joined TRBV19 with TRBJ2-1; confidence is insufficient to name the D gene. The TCR comes from a human donor who donated a stem cell graft to a child with combined immunodeficiency. The sequencing used PBMCs from the stem cell graft donor, collected from the stem cell graft. CDR3 reads: CASSGHRYNEQFF. In nucleotide form, the sequence is TGTGCCAGTAGTGGGCACAGATACAATGAGCAGTTCTTC. With all but the CDR3 taken from the reference TRBV19 and TRBJ2-1 genes, the full variable domain is: DGGITQSPKYLFRKEGQNVTLSCEQNLNHDAMYWYRQDPGQGLRLIYYSQIVNDFQKGDIAEGYSVSREKKESFPLTVTSAQKNPTAFYLCASSGHRYNEQFFGPGTRLTVL.